These 11 T cell receptor beta chains originate from one sample sequenced in a study of blood T cells in healthy people across ages. A second 7 to 11 cycle PCR used barcoded and J-beta primers. Each CDR3 protein is one row after TCRdb ran MiXCR on the 5' RACE reads. The table lists hundreds of thousands of distinct CDR3 sequences, 49% of them singletons. The source material was blood. The source of these receptors is a woman in her fifties or sixties in good health.

The V call is TRBV29-1, the J call TRBJ2-6; D is undetermined. V was trimmed by 5 bases and J by 0 bases, leaving 5 bases between them. The germline CDR1 and CDR2 sequences are SQVTM and ANQGSEA. This CDR3 comprises 13 residues. CDR3 loop: CSVQVSGANVLTF. CDR3 DNA: TGCAGCGTTCAGGTCTCTGGGGCCAACGTCCTGACTTTC.

The chain is built from TRBV4-1 and TRBJ2-1; 7 bases align to TRBD1. Germline V gives CDR1 MGHRA, CDR2 YSYEKL. Trimming at V came to 1 base and at J to 9 bases, leaving 3 bases not matched to a gene. The CDR3 length is 13 residues. CDR3 sequence (DNA): TGCGCCAGCAGCCAAGGAGGGGGCGGTGAGCAGTTCTTC. Translation: CASSQGGGGEQFF.

In this sample, this clonotype turned up a few times. J is TRBJ2-1 and V is TRBV3-1, with unresolved D. This CDR3 contains 16 residues. Germline V gives CDR1 LGHDT, CDR2 YNNKEL (reference sequence). The ends were cut back, 0 bases at V and 0 bases at J, with 9 bases in the middle. The CDR3 here is CASSQELLNSYNEQFF. The DNA of the CDR3 is TGTGCCAGCAGCCAAGAACTCCTTAACTCCTACAATGAGCAGTTCTTC.

About this clonotype itself: The junction departs from germline at one end; a sequencing error may be responsible. V usage is TRBV6-2 or TRBV6-3 and J usage is TRBJ2-5, with D uncertain. Germline V CDR1 and CDR2: MNHEY, SVGEGT. CDR3 length: 13 amino acids. CDR3 in amino acids: CASSSQYQEIQYF. DNA for the CDR3: TGTGCCAGCAGTTCCCAGTACCAAGAGATCCAGTACTTC.

This chain connects TRBV27 to TRBJ2-1, with D perhaps matching TRBD2 (6 bases). The germline V gene encodes CDR1 MNHEY and CDR2 SMNVEV (reference sequence). The CDR3 contains 14 residues. Trimming took 5 bases from V and 6 from J, leaving 14 bases between them. DNA for the CDR3: TGTGCCAGCAGTGCCCGGGACTCCAGCAATGAGCAGTTCTTC. Encoded protein: CASSARDSSNEQFF.

This clonotype was detected a few times. V is TRBV5-1 and J is TRBJ2-1; 12 bases map to TRBD1. CDR1 and CDR2 (germline): SGHRS, YFSETQ. The ends lost 3 bases at V and 8 bases at J; junction bases unmatched: 9. The length of the CDR3 is 16 residues. The CDR3 DNA reads as TGCGCCAGCAGCTCCTCTCGGGACAGGGGGCCCCATGAGCAGTTCTTC. Protein sequence: CASSSSRDRGPHEQFF.

The J gene is TRBJ2-1, the V gene TRBV20-1; 10 bases map to TRBD2. V dropped 2 bases and J dropped 8; count of bases not matched to a gene: 9. From germline, CDR1 is DFQATT and CDR2 SNEGSKA (reference sequence). This CDR3 has 15 amino acids. CDR3 nucleotides: TGCAGTGCTAGAAAACTAGCGGGAATGGTTGATGAGCAGTTCTTC. It is translated as CSARKLAGMVDEQFF.

The table lists this clonotype with a few counts. The genes are TRBV30 and TRBJ2-7; 10 positions match TRBD1. The trim removed 3 bases at V and 3 bases at J, leaving 11 bases unmatched. Germline V gene sequence: CDR1 GTSNPN, CDR2 SVGIG (reference sequence). The CDR3 is 16 amino acids. Here the CDR3 reads CAWRARPGQGNYEQYF. The CDR3 region has the DNA TGTGCCTGGAGGGCCCGGCCGGGACAGGGGAACTACGAGCAGTACTTC.

There are a few counts of this clonotype. The V call is TRBV20-1, the J call TRBJ2-5; D gene uncertain. Germline CDR1 and CDR2: DFQATT and SNEGSKA (reference sequence). CDR3 length: 13 amino acids. Trimming removed 3 bases from V and 0 bases from J, with 8 bases in between. The CDR3 loop is CSARSINQETQYF. The CDR3 DNA is TGCAGTGCTAGGAGTATCAACCAAGAGACCCAGTACTTC.

The rearrangement joins TRBV20-1 to TRBJ1-1; the D gene is possibly TRBD1 (5 bases). Trimming stripped 3 bases from V and 3 bases from J, with 11 bases between. The CDR3 totals 13 residues. CDR1 and CDR2 from the germline V gene are DFQATT and SNEGSKA (reference sequence). The CDR3 loop is CSASGGTDTEAFF. CDR3 DNA sequence: TGCAGTGCTAGTGGGGGGACCGACACTGAAGCTTTCTTT.

Ten or more counts support this clonotype. The rearrangement uses TRBV5-4 and TRBJ2-7; 7 bases line up with TRBD1. The V segment lost 5 bases and the J segment 5 bases; nucleotides outside the gene matches: 7. The CDR3 spans 13 residues. The germline V gene has CDR1 SGHNT and CDR2 YYREEE (reference sequence). The CDR3 loop reads CASSPNRGHEQYF. The CDR3 DNA follows: TGTGCCAGCAGTCCGAACAGGGGCCACGAGCAGTACTTC. Looking up the rest from reference TRBV5-4 and TRBJ2-7 gives the full variable domain: ETGVTQSPTHLIKTRGQQVTLRCSSQSGHNTVSWYQQALGQGPQFIFQYYREEENGRGNFPPRFSGLQFPNYSSELNVNALELDDSALYLCASSPNRGHEQYFGPGTRLTVT.